This T cell receptor beta chain was identified during a study of tumor-infiltrating lymphocytes in localized non-small cell lung cancer. Study information: Some samples were collected after neoadjuvant chemotherapy; smokers, never-smokers and several histologies were included. From each patient, both tumor and uninvolved lung, non-adjacent to tumor, were sampled.

Clones were read by immunoSEQ multiplex PCR, and TCRdb kept only the in-frame ones, dropping some. Of over 15,000 clones in the sample, over 35% are singletons; the top ten hold about a sixth. This CDR3 has 14 amino acids. Germline CDR1 LGHNA, CDR2 YSLEER. The V and J ends lost 2 bases and 4 bases respectively, with 9 bases between them. The receptor comes from a human donor with non-small cell lung cancer. Sequencing input: lung tumor tissue. The rearrangement links TRBV4-3 to TRBJ1-3; D is unclear. CDR3 in DNA: TGCGCCAGCAGCCAACGGACGGTCGGAAACACCATATATTTT. Protein product: CASSQRTVGNTIYF.